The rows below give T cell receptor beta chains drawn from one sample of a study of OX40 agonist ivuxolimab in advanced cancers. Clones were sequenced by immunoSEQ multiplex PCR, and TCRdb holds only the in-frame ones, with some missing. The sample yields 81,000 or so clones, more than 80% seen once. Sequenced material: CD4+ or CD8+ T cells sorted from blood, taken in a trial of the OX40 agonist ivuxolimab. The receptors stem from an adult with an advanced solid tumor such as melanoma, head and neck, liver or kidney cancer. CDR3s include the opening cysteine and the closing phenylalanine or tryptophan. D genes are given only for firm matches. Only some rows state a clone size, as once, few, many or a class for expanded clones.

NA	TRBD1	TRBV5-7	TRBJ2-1	TGTGCCAGCAGCTTCAGGGGGCCTACCTACAATGAGCAGTTCTTC	CASSFRGPTYNEQFF
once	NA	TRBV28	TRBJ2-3	TGTGCCAGCAGTTTTCTTAGTGTGTCAGATACGCAGTATTTT	CASSFLSVSDTQYF
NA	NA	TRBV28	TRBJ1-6	TGTGCCAGCAGTTTCAGATCCTATTCACCCCTCCACTTT	CASSFRSYSPLHF
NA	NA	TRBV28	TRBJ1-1	TGTGCCAGCAGTTTCCGGGGGGCTGGGTGGGTGAACACTGAAGCTTTCTTT	CASSFRGAGWVNTEAFF
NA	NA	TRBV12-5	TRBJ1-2	TGTGCTAGTGGAAACGGGGGGCCCTATGGCTACACCTTC	CASGNGGPYGYTF
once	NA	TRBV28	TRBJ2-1	TGTGCCAGCAGTTTAGGGTCCCTCAATGAGCAGTTCTTC	CASSLGSLNEQFF
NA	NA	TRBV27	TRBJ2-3	TGTGCCAGCAGTTTATGGCGGGGCAGGGGCACAGATACGCAGTATTTT	CASSLWRGRGTDTQYF
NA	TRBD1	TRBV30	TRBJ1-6	TGTGCCTGGGACGTACAGGGGAGCTCCTATAATTCACCCCTCCACTTT	CAWDVQGSSYNSPLHF
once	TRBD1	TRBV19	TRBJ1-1	TGTGCCAGCACGAAACAGGGGCCGAACACTGAAGCTTTCTTT	CASTKQGPNTEAFF
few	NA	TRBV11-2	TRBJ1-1	TGTGCCAGCAGCTCGTTATACACTGAAGCTTTCTTT	CASSSLYTEAFF
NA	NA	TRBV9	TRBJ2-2	TGTGCCAGCAGCGTAGCTTTAGTCCCCGGGGAGCTGTTTTTT	CASSVALVPGELFF
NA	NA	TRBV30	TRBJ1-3	TGTGCCTGGAGTGGATACTCTGGAAACACCATATATTTT	CAWSGYSGNTIYF
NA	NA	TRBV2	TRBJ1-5	TGTGCCAGCAGTGACCCACCGGACGGGGATCAGCCCCAGCATTTT	CASSDPPDGDQPQHF
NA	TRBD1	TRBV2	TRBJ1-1	TGTGCCAGCAACCGGGACAGGAACACTGAAGCTTTCTTT	CASNRDRNTEAFF
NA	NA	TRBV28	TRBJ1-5	TGTGCCAGCAGTTTCGATGGGGACACGGGTCAGCCCCAGCATTTT	CASSFDGDTGQPQHF
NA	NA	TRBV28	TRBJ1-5	TGTGCCAGCAGTTTTGGTGTAGGCGATCAGCCCCAGCATTTT	CASSFGVGDQPQHF
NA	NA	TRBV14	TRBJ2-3	TGTGCCAGCAGCCAAGTGGGTAATTCTGTAGATACGCAGTATTTT	CASSQVGNSVDTQYF